This T cell receptor (beta chain) derives from a study of CD8 T cells in ankylosing spondylitis (dated 2017 in TCRdb). The study in broad terms: The study profiled T cell receptor beta repertoires in healthy donors and ankylosing spondylitis patients to find disease-linked TCR variants. Peripheral blood was sampled, and synovial fluid was also collected from ankylosing spondylitis patients. In total, the full study cohort was made up of some 100 healthy donors and about two dozen ankylosing spondylitis patients. What the research found in general, with its limitations: Blood from ankylosing spondylitis patients appeared to be characterized by a TCR beta motif made up of seven or eight highly homologous amino acid variants. Some motif variants were previously reported in synovial fluid and blood of reactive arthritis patients, suggesting common disease-initiation mechanisms. The disease-linked clones showed a CD8+ phenotype and occurred at relatively low frequencies in peripheral blood. According to the report, matched synovial fluid samples from ankylosing spondylitis patients were significantly enriched for the disease-linked clones.

In its sample, this clonotype was seen a few times. The antigen this receptor binds is unknown. Base qualities were left out, and no much larger clone turns up one base away. From the germline V gene, CDR1 is SGHVS and CDR2 is FQNEAQ. V loses 5 bases of germline sequence and J loses 4 bases, and the interval between the two ends is 14 bases. The CDR3 measures 14 amino acids from cysteine to phenylalanine. Just the 42-base CDR3 DNA is kept, in frame starting at base 1. The sequencing machine was an Illumina HiSeq 2500. Quantitative 5'-RACE with molecular barcodes was the method used to prepare the TCR beta libraries. Regarding the original processing steps: A new computational method based on a probabilistic model of VDJ rearrangement was used to identify disease-linked TCR variants. TCRdb reworked the public reads: Q25 trimming with fastp, MiXCR clone assembly, productive beta chains retained. Identical CDR3 protein sequences are pooled into one entry, listed with their most common genes and DNA. The V and J calls shown here were made by TCRdb, not taken from the authors' results. Across this sample there are just under 350,000 distinct CDR3 sequences, with over 12% seen only once. The biggest ten clones account for about 1.1% of the sample.

The clonotype originates from a male donor with ankylosing spondylitis or in good health (not recorded which). The chain uses TRBV7-8 and TRBJ1-2; the D region possibly corresponds to TRBD1 (6 bases align). Sequenced input: blood, either unsorted or a sorted T cell fraction (not recorded which). The CDR3 reads as follows: CASSPRRGSYGYTF. In nucleotides, the sequence is TGTGCCAGCAGCCCCCGGAGGGGGTCCTATGGCTACACCTTC.